These T cell receptor beta chains were read from a single sample in a study of cytomegalovirus exposure and HLA in healthy donors. Libraries were prepared by immunoSEQ multiplex PCR; TCRdb keeps only in-frame clonotypes and omits some of them. The table lists some 120,000 clones, 75% to 85% of them singletons. Material for sequencing was PBMCs. Source of these receptors: a man aged 25 to 45 in good health and CMV-seropositive. Both conserved end residues are part of each CDR3. The D gene is left open where the match is weak. Rows may omit the clone size; those that give it use once, few, many or a size class.

clone size	V gene	D gene	J gene	CDR3 DNA	CDR3 protein
-	TRBV7-2	-	TRBJ2-5	TGTGCCAGCAGCGCTCGACAGGTACAAGAGACCCAGTACTTC	CASSARQVQETQYF
-	TRBV9	-	TRBJ2-7	TGTGCCAGCAGCGTCGGCCTCCCAGGGGAGCAGTACTTC	CASSVGLPGEQYF
few	TRBV9	-	TRBJ2-5	TGTGCCAGCAGCGCATACGGAGGGACTTACCAAGAGACCCAGTACTTC	CASSAYGGTYQETQYF
-	TRBV27	TRBD2	TRBJ2-1	TGTGCCAGCACCCCATCGGCTAGCGGGTTTCGTGAGCAGTTCTTC	CASTPSASGFREQFF
-	TRBV11-3	TRBD1	TRBJ1-6	TGTGCCAGCAACTCCACACAGGGGGGGGTGCGTTCACCCCTCCACTTT	CASNSTQGGVRSPLHF
once	TRBV18	-	TRBJ1-5	TGTGCCAGCTCAGAAGAAGGGGGAAGCTATAGCAATCAGCCCCAGCATTTT	CASSEEGGSYSNQPQHF
-	TRBV12-5	-	TRBJ1-5	TGTGCTAGTGGTTTGGGGAGTCAGCCCCAGCATTTT	CASGLGSQPQHF
-	TRBV5-1	TRBD2	TRBJ2-5	TGCGCCAGCAGCTTGGCCTTAGCGGGGGGCAGGTACCAAGAGACCCAGTACTTC	CASSLALAGGRYQETQYF
-	TRBV7-9	-	TRBJ1-1	TGTGCCAGCAAAGCGGGACTCCGGAACACTGAAGCTTTCTTT	CASKAGLRNTEAFF
-	TRBV30	TRBD1	TRBJ1-6	TGTGCCTCCTGGACAGGGGGAACCATTAGCTCCTATAATTCACCCCTCCACTTT	CASWTGGTISSYNSPLHF
-	TRBV4-2	-	TRBJ1-4	TGTGCCAGCAGCCAAGATTTCCAGGGCGGGGGTGAAAAACTGTTTTTT	CASSQDFQGGGEKLFF
-	TRBV7-3	TRBD2	TRBJ2-3	TGTGCCAGCAGCCTCCCGGGCGGGAGAACGCAGTATTTT	CASSLPGGRTQYF
few	TRBV30	-	TRBJ2-6	TGTGCCTACCCCATAACTGGGGCCAACGGCCTGACTTTC	CAYPITGANGLTF
-	TRBV6-5	-	TRBJ2-4	TGTGCCAGCAGGGAGGGGGCCAAAAACATTCAGTACTTC	CASREGAKNIQYF
-	TRBV6-6	-	TRBJ1-5	TGTGCCAGCAGTTCCAACCTAAAACCCAATCAGCCCCAGCATTTT	CASSSNLKPNQPQHF
-	TRBV29-1	-	TRBJ1-1	TGCAGCACCGAGGGGGAGGGGTTGAACACTGAAGCTTTCTTT	CSTEGEGLNTEAFF
-	TRBV6-5	TRBD1	TRBJ1-2	TGTGCCAGCAGTCCCCGGGACAGGGACAGCTACACCTTC	CASSPRDRDSYTF
-	TRBV19	TRBD1	TRBJ2-7	TGTGCCAGTAGTGTGGACAGGGGAAACGAGCAGTACTTC	CASSVDRGNEQYF
few	TRBV6-1	TRBD1	TRBJ2-5	TGTGCCAGCAGTGAAGAGACAGGGGGATCGGAGACCCAGTACTTC	CASSEETGGSETQYF
-	TRBV4-3	TRBD1	TRBJ2-7	TGCGCCAGCAGCTACTACTCCGGGACAGGGGCCTACGAGCAGTACTTC	CASSYYSGTGAYEQYF
-	TRBV20-1	-	TRBJ2-4	TGCAGTGCTAAGGCTTTAAACAGTCAGTACTTC	CSAKALNSQYF
-	TRBV5-4	TRBD2	TRBJ2-5	TGTGCCAGCAGCTTGGCGGGACTAGCGGGAGCTCGGGAGACCCAGTACTTC	CASSLAGLAGARETQYF
few	TRBV6-4	TRBD2	TRBJ2-1	TGTGCCAGCAGCCCCGGACTAGCGGGAGACAATGAGCAGTTCTTC	CASSPGLAGDNEQFF
-	TRBV30	-	TRBJ1-2	TGTGCCTGGAGTGTACGGAGAGGGTTCATATATGGCTACACCTTC	CAWSVRRGFIYGYTF
-	TRBV5-1	-	TRBJ2-1	TGCGCCAGCAGCTTGGCCCCTAGCTTCGGCTACAATGAGCAGTTCTTC	CASSLAPSFGYNEQFF
few	TRBV7-2	-	TRBJ1-1	TGTGCCAGCAGCTTAGTCGGGGGGAACACTGAAGCTTTCTTT	CASSLVGGNTEAFF
-	TRBV15	TRBD1	TRBJ2-1	TGTGCCACCAGCAGGGACAGGGTTAACTACAATGAGCAGTTCTTC	CATSRDRVNYNEQFF
-	TRBV4-1	-	TRBJ2-1	TGCGCCAGCAGCCAAGATAGCCAGAACAATGAGCAGTTCTTC	CASSQDSQNNEQFF
once	TRBV5-8	TRBD1	TRBJ1-1	TGTGCCAGCAGCTTAGAGACAGGGGCTACCGACACTGAAGCTTTCTTT	CASSLETGATDTEAFF
-	TRBV5-8	-	TRBJ2-6	TGTGCCAGCAGCTTTGACAGCTCTGGGGCCAACGGCCTGACTTTC	CASSFDSSGANGLTF
-	TRBV28	TRBD2	TRBJ2-1	TGTGCCAGCAGTTTATCAGTAGCGGGAAGGGATGAGCAGTTCTTC	CASSLSVAGRDEQFF
-	TRBV6-5	TRBD1	TRBJ1-2	TGTGCCAGCAAAGAAGGGACAGCAGCATATGGCTACACCTTC	CASKEGTAAYGYTF
-	TRBV7-8	TRBD2	TRBJ2-3	TGTGCCAGCAGCTTAGCTAGCGGGAGTACAGATACGCAGTATTTT	CASSLASGSTDTQYF
-	TRBV29-1	TRBD1	TRBJ1-1	TGCAGCGAAAGGAAAGGCAGGGGGATAACTGAAGCTTTCTTT	CSERKGRGITEAFF
-	TRBV4-3	-	TRBJ1-3	TGCGCCAGCAGCCAAGAACAATGGCCCTCCCAGGGTATTTCTGGAAACACCATATATTTT	CASSQEQWPSQGISGNTIYF
once	TRBV14	TRBD2	TRBJ2-2	TGTGCCAGCAGCCAAGGCCCTCTGGCGGGAGTGGACACCGGGGAGCTGTTTTTT	CASSQGPLAGVDTGELFF
-	TRBV2	TRBD2	TRBJ2-1	TGTGCCAGCAGGGACCAACTAGCGGGGGGGCAGTTCTTC	CASRDQLAGGQFF
-	TRBV11-3	-	TRBJ1-6	TGTGCCAGCAGCTTCAGGCAGGCAAATTCACCCCTCCACTTT	CASSFRQANSPLHF
-	TRBV9	-	TRBJ2-7	TGTGCCAGCAGCGTAAACCCCCAGGGTTTCGAGCAGTACTTC	CASSVNPQGFEQYF
-	TRBV19	-	TRBJ2-1	TGTGCCAGTAGTATTGTAGGGGGTAGGAATGAGCAGTTCTTC	CASSIVGGRNEQFF
-	TRBV7-9	TRBD1	TRBJ1-2	TGTTCCAGCAGCGCCAGACAGGGGGCGGGCTATGGCTACACCTTC	CSSSARQGAGYGYTF
-	TRBV7-3	TRBD2	TRBJ2-1	TGTGCCAGCAGCTTAATTAGCGGGAGGCTCAATGAGCAGTTCTTC	CASSLISGRLNEQFF
few	TRBV19	TRBD2	TRBJ2-3	TGTGCCAGTAGTGTGCCTCGGGGAGGCGGGGGTTTCACAGATACGCAGTATTTT	CASSVPRGGGGFTDTQYF
-	TRBV4-1	TRBD2	TRBJ2-1	TGCGCCAGCAGCCAAGATCGGCTAGCGGGGGGCAATGAGCAGTTCTTC	CASSQDRLAGGNEQFF
few	TRBV7-2	-	TRBJ1-6	TGTGCCAGCAGCTTAGTAAATTCACCCCTCCACTTT	CASSLVNSPLHF
-	TRBV10-3	-	TRBJ2-1	TGTGCCATCTGGTCGGGACTTGGGCATGAGCAGTTCTTC	CAIWSGLGHEQFF
-	TRBV2	TRBD2	TRBJ2-4	TGTGCCAGCAGGGGGGGACTAGCAAACAGTCAGTACTTC	CASRGGLANSQYF
-	TRBV11-3	-	TRBJ2-3	TGTGCCAGCAGGGGGCCCGCGGATACGCAGTATTTT	CASRGPADTQYF
few	TRBV2	-	TRBJ1-1	TGTGCCAGCAGTGATCAGGGGTCGAGCACTGAAGCTTTCTTT	CASSDQGSSTEAFF
few	TRBV9	-	TRBJ1-3	TGTGCCAGCAGCGCGTTCCTTGGAAACACCATATATTTT	CASSAFLGNTIYF
-	TRBV5-4	TRBD1	TRBJ1-2	TGTGCCAGCAGCCGGGGGACAGCCCAAGCCTATGGCTACACCTTC	CASSRGTAQAYGYTF
-	TRBV7-9	TRBD1	TRBJ1-6	TGTTCCAGCAGCTTAGAGGCAGAGGCCAGGGGGAATTCACCCCTCCACTTT	CSSSLEAEARGNSPLHF
-	TRBV4-3	-	TRBJ2-7	TGCGCCAGCAGCCAAGAGGGGCAGGGTTCGGCCGAGCAGTACTTC	CASSQEGQGSAEQYF
-	TRBV30	-	TRBJ1-1	TGTGCCTGGATCGGAGTTGGCACTGAAGCTTTCTTT	CAWIGVGTEAFF
-	TRBV5-1	-	TRBJ2-7	TGCGCCAGCACCCGACTCCATAGCTCCTACGAGCAGTACTTC	CASTRLHSSYEQYF